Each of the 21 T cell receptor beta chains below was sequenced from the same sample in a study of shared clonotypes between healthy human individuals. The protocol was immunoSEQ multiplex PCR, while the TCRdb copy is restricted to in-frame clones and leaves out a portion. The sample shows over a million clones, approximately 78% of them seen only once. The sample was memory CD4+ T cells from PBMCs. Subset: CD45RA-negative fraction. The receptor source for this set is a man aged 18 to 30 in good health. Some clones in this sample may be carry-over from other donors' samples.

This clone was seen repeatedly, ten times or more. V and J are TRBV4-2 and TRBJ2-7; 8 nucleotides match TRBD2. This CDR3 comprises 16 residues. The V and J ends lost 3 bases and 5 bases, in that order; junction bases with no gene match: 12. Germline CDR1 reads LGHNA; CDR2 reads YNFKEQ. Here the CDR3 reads CASSQYSGGRRDEQYF. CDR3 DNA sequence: TGTGCCAGCAGCCAGTACTCGGGGGGGCGCCGGGACGAGCAGTACTTC.

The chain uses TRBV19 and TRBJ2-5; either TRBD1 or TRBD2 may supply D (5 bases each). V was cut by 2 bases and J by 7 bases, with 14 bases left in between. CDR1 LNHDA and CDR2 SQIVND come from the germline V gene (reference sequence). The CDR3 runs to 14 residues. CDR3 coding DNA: TGTGCCAGTAGTATAACCGGGGCTGAGGGGACCCAGTACTTC. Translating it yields CASSITGAEGTQYF.

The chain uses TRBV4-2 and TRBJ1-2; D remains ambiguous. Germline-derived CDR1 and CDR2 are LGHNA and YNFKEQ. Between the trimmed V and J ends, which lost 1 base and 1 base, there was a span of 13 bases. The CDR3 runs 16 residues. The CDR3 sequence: CASSQGEGPNNYGYTF. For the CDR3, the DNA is TGTGCCAGCAGCCAAGGGGAGGGCCCCAATAACTATGGCTACACCTTC.

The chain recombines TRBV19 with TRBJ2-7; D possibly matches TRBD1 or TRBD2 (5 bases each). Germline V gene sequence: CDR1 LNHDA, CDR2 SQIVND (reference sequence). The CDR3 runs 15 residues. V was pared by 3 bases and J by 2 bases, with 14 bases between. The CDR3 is CASSIQRGAPYEQYF. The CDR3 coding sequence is TGTGCCAGTAGTATTCAGCGAGGGGCCCCCTACGAGCAGTACTTC. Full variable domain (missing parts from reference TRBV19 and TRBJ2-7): DGGITQSPKYLFRKEGQNVTLSCEQNLNHDAMYWYRQDPGQGLRLIYYSQIVNDFQKGDIAEGYSVSREKKESFPLTVTSAQKNPTAFYLCASSIQRGAPYEQYFGPGTRLTVT.

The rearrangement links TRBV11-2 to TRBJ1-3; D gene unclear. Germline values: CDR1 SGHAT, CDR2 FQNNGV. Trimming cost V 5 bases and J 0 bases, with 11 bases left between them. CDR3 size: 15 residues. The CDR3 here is CASSLSSSSGNTIYF. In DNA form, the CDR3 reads TGTGCCAGCAGCCTCTCGAGTTCCTCTGGAAACACCATATATTTT.

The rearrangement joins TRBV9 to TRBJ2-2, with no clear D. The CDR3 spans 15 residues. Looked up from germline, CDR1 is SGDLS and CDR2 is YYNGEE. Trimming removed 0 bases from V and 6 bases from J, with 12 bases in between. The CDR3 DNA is TGTGCCAGCAGCGTAGAGGTTAGTAAGGCCGGGGAGCTGTTTTTT. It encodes CASSVEVSKAGELFF.

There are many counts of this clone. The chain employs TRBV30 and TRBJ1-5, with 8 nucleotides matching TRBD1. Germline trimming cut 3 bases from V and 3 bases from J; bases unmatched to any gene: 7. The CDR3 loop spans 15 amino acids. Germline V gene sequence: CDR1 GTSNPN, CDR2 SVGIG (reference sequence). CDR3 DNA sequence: TGTGCCTGGAGCCATCAGGGACAGGTCAATCAGCCCCAGCATTTT. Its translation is CAWSHQGQVNQPQHF.

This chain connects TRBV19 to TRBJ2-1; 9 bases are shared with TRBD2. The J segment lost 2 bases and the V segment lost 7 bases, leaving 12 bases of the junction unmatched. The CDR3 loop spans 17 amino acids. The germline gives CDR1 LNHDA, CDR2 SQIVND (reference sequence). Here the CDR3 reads CASTGAPGTSTYNEQFF. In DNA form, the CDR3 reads TGTGCCAGTACCGGGGCGCCCGGGACTAGCACCTACAATGAGCAGTTCTTC.

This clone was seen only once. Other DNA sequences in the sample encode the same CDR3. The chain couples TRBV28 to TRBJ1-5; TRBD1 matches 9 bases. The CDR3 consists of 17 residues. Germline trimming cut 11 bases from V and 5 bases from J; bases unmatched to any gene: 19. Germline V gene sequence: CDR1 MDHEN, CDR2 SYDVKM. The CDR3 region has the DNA TGTGCCGGGGGTTGGGGACAGGGTTTGGGGATGTATCAGCCCCAGCATTTT. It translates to CAGGWGQGLGMYQPQHF.

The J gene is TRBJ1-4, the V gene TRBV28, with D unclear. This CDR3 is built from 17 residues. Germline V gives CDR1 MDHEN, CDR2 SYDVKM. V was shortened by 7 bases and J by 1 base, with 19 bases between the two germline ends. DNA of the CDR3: TGTGCCAGCAAAATCGGATCGGGGAGAGGAACTAATGAAAAACTGTTTTTT. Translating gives CASKIGSGRGTNEKLFF.

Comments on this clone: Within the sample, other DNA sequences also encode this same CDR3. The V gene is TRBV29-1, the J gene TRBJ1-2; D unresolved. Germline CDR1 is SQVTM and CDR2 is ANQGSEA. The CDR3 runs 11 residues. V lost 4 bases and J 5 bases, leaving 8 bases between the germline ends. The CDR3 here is CSVGGSYGYTF. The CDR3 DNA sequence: TGCAGCGTTGGCGGGTCTTATGGCTACACCTTC.

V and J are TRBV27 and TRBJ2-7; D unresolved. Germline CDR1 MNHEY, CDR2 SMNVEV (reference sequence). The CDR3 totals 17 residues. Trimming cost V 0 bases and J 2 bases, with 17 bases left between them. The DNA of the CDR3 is TGTGCCAGCAGTTTATCGCTACATCTCAGATCCCCCTACGAGCAGTACTTC. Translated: CASSLSLHLRSPYEQYF.

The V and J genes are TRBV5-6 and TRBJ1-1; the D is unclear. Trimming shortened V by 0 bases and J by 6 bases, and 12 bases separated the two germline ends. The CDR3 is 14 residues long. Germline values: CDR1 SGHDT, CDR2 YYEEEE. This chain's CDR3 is CASSLGSISAEAFF. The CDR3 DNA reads TGTGCCAGCAGCTTGGGCTCCATAAGTGCTGAAGCTTTCTTT.

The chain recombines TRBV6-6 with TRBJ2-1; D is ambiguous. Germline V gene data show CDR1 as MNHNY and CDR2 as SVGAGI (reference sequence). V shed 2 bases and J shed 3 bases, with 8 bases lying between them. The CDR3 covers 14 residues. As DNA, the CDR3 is TGTGCCAGCAGTTACAGGGTGGACTACAATGAGCAGTTCTTC. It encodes CASSYRVDYNEQFF.

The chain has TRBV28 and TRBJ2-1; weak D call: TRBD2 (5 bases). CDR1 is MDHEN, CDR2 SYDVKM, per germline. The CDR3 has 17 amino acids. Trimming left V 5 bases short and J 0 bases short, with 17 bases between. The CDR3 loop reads CASSPPTGKSSYNEQFF. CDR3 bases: TGTGCCAGCAGTCCTCCGACGGGGAAGAGCTCCTACAATGAGCAGTTCTTC.

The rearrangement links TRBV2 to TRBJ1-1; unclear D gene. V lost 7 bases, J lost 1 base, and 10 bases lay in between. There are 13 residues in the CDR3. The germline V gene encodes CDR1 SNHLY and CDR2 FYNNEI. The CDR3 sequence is CASTPTWNTEAFF. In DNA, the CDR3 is TGTGCCAGCACCCCCACTTGGAACACTGAAGCTTTCTTT.

The CDR3 sequence is CASSSRLAGTDTQYF. The CDR3 region has the DNA TGTGCCAGCAGTTCTCGTCTAGCTGGCACAGATACGCAGTATTTT. The chain joins TRBV27 to TRBJ2-3, with D tentatively TRBD2 (5 bases). Germline assignment: CDR1 MNHEY and CDR2 SMNVEV (reference sequence). CDR3 size: 15 residues. V lost 4 bases, J lost 1 base, and 12 bases lay in between.

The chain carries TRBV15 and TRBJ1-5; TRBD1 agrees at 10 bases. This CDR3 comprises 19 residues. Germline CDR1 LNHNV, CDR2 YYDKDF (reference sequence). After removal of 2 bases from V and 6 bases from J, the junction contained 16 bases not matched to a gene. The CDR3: CATSRQASRTGGGSQPQHF. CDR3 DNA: TGTGCCACCAGCAGACAAGCTTCTCGGACAGGGGGAGGAAGTCAGCCCCAGCATTTT.

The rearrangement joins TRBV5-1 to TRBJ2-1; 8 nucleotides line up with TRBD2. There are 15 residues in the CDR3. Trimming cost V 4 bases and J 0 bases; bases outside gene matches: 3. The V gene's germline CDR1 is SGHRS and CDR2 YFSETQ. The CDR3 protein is CASSPGGASYNEQFF. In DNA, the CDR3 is TGCGCCAGCAGCCCCGGGGGGGCCTCCTACAATGAGCAGTTCTTC.

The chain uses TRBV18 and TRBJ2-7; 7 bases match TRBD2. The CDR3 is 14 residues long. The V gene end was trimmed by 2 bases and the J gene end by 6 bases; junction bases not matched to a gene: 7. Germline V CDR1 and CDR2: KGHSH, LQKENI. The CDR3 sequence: CASSPAGVFAEQYF. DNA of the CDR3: TGTGCCAGCTCACCAGCGGGGGTCTTCGCCGAGCAGTACTTC.

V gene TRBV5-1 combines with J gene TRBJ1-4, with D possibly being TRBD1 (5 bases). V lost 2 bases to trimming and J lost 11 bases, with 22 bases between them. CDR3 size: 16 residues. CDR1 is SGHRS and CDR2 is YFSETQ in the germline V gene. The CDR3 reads CASSLGVGASGEKLFF. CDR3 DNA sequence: TGCGCCAGCAGCTTAGGGGTAGGGGCATCGGGGGAGAAACTGTTTTTT. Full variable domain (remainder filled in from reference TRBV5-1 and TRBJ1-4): KAGVTQTPRYLIKTRGQQVTLSCSPISGHRSVSWYQQTPGQGLQFLFEYFSETQRNKGNFPGRFSGRQFSNSRSEMNVSTLELGDSALYLCASSLGVGASGEKLFFGSGTQLSVL.